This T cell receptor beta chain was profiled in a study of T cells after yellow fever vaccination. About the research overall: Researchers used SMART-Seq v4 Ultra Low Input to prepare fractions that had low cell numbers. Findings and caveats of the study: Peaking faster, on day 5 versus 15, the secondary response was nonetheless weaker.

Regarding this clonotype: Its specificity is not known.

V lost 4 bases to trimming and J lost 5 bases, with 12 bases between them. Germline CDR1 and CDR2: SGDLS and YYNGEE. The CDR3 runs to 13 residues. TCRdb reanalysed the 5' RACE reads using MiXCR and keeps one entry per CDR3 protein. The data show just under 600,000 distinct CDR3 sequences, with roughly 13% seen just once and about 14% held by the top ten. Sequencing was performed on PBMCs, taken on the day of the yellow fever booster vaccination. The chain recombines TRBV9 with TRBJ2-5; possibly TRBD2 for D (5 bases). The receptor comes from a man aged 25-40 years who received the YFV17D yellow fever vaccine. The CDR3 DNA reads TGTGCCAGCAGCCCAAGACTATCCGAGACCCAGTACTTC. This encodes CASSPRLSETQYF.